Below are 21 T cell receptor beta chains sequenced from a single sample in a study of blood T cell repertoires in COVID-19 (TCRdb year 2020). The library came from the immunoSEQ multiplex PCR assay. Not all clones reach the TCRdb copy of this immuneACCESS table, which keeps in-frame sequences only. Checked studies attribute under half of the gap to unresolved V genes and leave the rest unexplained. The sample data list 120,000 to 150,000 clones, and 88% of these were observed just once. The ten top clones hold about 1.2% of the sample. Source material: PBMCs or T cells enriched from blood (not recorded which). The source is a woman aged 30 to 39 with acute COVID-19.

The CDR3 region is CASSLAGTGPYEQYF. CDR3 coding DNA: TGTGCCAGCAGCTTAGCCGGGACAGGGCCCTACGAGCAGTACTTC. The rearrangement links TRBV11-2 to TRBJ2-7; TRBD1 matches 9 bases. Germline-derived CDR1 and CDR2 are SGHAT and FQNNGV. V shed 1 base, J shed 2 bases, and the junction held 3 bases outside the gene matches. The CDR3 runs 15 residues. Complete variable domain (other parts from reference TRBV11-2 and TRBJ2-7): EAGVAQSPRYKIIEKRQSVAFWCNPISGHATLYWYQQILGQGPKLLIQFQNNGVVDDSQLPKDRFSAERLKGVDSTLKIQPAKLEDSAVYLCASSLAGTGPYEQYFGPGTRLTVT.

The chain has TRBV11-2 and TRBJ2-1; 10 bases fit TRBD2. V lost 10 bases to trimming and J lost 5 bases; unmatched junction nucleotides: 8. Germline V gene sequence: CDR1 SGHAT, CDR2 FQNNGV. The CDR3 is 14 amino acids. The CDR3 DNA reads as TGTGCCACCGAGGCTAGCGGGAGCCACAATGAGCAGTTCTTC. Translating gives CATEASGSHNEQFF.

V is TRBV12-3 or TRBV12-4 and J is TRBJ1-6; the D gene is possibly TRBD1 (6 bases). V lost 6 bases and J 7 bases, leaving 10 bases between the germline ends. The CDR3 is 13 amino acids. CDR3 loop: CASRGQLNSPLHF. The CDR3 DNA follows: TGTGCCAGCAGAGGACAGTTAAATTCACCCCTCCACTTT.

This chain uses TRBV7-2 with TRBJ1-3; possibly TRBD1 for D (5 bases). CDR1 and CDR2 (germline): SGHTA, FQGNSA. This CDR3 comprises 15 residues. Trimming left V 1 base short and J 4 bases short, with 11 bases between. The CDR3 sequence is CASSLEAGAGNTIYF. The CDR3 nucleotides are TGTGCCAGCAGCTTAGAAGCTGGGGCCGGAAACACCATATATTTT.

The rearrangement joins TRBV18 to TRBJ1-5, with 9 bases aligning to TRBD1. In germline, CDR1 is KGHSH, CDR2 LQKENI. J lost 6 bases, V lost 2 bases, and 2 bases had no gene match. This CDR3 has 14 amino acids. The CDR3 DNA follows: TGTGCCAGCTCACCAGGGACAGGGAGTCAGCCCCAGCATTTT. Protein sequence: CASSPGTGSQPQHF.

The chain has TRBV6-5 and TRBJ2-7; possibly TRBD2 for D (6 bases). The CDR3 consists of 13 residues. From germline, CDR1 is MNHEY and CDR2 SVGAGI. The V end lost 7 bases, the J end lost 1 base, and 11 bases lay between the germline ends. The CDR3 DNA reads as TGTGCCAGCAAAGCGGGTCCATCCTACGAGCAGTACTTC. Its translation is CASKAGPSYEQYF.

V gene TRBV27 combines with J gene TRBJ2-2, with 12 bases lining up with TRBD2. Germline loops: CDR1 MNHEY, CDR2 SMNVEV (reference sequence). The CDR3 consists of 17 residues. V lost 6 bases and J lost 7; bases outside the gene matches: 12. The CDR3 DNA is TGTGCCAGCAGATACCTCCTAGCGGGAGGGTCTCGCGGGGAGCTGTTTTTT. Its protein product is CASRYLLAGGSRGELFF.

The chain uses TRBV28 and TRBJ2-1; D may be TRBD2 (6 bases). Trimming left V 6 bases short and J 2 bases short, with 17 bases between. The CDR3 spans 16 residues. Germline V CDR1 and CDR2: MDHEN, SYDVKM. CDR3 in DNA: TGTGCCAGCAGGGTGGTGGGCGGGGAGCCCTACAATGAGCAGTTCTTC. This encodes CASRVVGGEPYNEQFF.

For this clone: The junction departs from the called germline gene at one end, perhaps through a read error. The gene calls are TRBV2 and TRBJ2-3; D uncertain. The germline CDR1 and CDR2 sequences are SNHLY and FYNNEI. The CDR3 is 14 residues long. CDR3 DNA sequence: TGTGCCAGCAGTGAAAGCCTCCCCACCGCTCGGGTATGTTTT. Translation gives CASSESLPTARVCF.

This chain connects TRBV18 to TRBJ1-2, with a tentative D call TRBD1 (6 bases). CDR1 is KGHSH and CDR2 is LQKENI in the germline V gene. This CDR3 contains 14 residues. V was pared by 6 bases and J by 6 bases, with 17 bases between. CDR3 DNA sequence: TGTGCCAGCTCTCTACTCGACAGGAGCAATGGCTACACCTTC. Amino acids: CASSLLDRSNGYTF.

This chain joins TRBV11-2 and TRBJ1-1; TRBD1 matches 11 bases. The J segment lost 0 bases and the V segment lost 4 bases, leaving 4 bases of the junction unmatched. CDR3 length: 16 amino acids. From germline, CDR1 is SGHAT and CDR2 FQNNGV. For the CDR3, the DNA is TGTGCCAGCAGCTCCGGGACAGGGGGGATGAACACTGAAGCTTTCTTT. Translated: CASSSGTGGMNTEAFF. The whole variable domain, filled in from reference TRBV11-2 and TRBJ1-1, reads EAGVAQSPRYKIIEKRQSVAFWCNPISGHATLYWYQQILGQGPKLLIQFQNNGVVDDSQLPKDRFSAERLKGVDSTLKIQPAKLEDSAVYLCASSSGTGGMNTEAFFGQGTRLTVV.

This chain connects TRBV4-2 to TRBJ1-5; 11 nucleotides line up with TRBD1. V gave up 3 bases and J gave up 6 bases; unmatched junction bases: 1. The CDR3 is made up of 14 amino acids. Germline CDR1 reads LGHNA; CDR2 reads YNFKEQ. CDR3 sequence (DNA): TGTGCCAGCAGCCAGGGACAGGGGGGTCAGCCCCAGCATTTT. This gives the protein CASSQGQGGQPQHF.

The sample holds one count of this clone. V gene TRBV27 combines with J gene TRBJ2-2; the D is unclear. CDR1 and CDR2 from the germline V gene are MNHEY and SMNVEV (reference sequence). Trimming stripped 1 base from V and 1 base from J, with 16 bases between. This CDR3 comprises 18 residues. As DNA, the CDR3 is TGTGCCAGCAGTTTATGGTGGCCTCCGGAGATGAACACCGGGGAGCTGTTTTTT. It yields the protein CASSLWWPPEMNTGELFF.

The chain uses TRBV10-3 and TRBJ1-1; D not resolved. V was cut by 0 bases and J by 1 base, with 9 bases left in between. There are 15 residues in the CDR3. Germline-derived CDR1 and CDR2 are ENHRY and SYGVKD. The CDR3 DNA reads TGTGCCATCAGTGAGTCGTCCCAGAAGAACACTGAAGCTTTCTTT. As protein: CAISESSQKNTEAFF.

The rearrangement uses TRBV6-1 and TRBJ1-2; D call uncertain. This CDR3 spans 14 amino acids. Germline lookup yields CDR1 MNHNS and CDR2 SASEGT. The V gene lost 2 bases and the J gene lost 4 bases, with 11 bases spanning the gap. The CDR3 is CASSETVPVYGYTF. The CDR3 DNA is TGTGCCAGCAGTGAAACGGTCCCCGTCTATGGCTACACCTTC.

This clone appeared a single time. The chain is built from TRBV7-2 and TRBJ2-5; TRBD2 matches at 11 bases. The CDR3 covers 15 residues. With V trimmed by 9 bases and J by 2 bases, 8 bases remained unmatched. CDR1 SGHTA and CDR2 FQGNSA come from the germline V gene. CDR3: CASHGTSGIQETQYF. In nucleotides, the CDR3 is TGTGCCAGTCATGGGACTAGCGGAATACAAGAGACCCAGTACTTC.

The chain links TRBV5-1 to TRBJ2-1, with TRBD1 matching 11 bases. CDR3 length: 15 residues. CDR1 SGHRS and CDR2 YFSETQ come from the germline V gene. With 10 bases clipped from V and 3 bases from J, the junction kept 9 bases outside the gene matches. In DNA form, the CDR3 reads TGCGCCTCCCAGGGGGGACAGGGGGGCTACAATGAGCAGTTCTTC. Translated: CASQGGQGGYNEQFF.

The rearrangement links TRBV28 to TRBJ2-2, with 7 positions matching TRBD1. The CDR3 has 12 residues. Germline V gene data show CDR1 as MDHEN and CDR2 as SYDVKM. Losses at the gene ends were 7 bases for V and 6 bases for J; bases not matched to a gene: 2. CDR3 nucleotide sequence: TGTGCCAGCATTACAGGGGCCGGGGAGCTGTTTTTT. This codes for CASITGAGELFF.

Written as DNA, the CDR3 is TGCGCCAGCAGCTTGGGTGCGGGGGGCGCATCTCTCGGGGAGCTGTTTTTT. This gives the protein CASSLGAGGASLGELFF. V and J are TRBV5-1 and TRBJ2-2; 8 nucleotides match TRBD2. CDR1 and CDR2 (germline): SGHRS, YFSETQ. V lost 0 bases, J lost 7 bases, and 11 bases stayed unmatched. The CDR3 runs to 17 residues. The variable domain in full, with the rest retrieved from reference TRBV5-1 and TRBJ2-2, is KAGVTQTPRYLIKTRGQQVTLSCSPISGHRSVSWYQQTPGQGLQFLFEYFSETQRNKGNFPGRFSGRQFSNSRSEMNVSTLELGDSALYLCASSLGAGGASLGELFFGEGSRLTVL.

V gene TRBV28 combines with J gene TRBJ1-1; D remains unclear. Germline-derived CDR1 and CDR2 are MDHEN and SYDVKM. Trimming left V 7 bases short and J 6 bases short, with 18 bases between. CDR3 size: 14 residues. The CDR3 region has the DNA TGTGCCAGCACACTTTCGCCCGCGGTACCTGAAGCTTTCTTT. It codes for CASTLSPAVPEAFF.

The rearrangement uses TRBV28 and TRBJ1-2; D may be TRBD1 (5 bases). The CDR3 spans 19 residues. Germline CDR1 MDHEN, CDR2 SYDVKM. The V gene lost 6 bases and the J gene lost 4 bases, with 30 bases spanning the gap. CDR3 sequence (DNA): TGTGCCAGCAGATCCGCTCGTCTATCAGACAGATCCTTCGGCTATGGCTACACCTTC. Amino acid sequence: CASRSARLSDRSFGYGYTF.